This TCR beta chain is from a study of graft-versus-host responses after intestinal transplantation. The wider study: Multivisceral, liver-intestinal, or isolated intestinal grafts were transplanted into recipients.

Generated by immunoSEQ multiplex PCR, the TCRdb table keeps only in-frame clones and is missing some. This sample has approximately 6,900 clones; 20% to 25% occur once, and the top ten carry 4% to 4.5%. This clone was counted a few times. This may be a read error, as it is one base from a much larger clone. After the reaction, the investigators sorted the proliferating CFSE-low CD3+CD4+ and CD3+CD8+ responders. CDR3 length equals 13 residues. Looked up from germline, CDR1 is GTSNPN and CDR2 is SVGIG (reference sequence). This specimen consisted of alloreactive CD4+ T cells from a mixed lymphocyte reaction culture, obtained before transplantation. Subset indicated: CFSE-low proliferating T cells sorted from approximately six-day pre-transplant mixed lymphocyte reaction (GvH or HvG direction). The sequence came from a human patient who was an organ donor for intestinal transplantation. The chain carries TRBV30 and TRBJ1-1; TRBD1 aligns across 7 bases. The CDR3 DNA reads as TGTGCCTGGAGTGTGACAGGGCGGACTGAATCTTTCTTT. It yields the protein CAWSVTGRTESFF.